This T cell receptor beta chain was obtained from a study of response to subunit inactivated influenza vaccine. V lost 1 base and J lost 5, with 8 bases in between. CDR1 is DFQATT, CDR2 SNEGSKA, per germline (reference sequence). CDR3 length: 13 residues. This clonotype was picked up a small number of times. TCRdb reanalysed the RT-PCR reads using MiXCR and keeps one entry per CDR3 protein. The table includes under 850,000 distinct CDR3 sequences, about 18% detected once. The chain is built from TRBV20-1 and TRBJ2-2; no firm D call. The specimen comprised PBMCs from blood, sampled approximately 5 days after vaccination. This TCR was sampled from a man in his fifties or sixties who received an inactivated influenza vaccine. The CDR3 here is CSARGAVTGELFF. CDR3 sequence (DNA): TGCAGTGCTAGAGGGGCTGTTACCGGGGAGCTGTTTTTT.